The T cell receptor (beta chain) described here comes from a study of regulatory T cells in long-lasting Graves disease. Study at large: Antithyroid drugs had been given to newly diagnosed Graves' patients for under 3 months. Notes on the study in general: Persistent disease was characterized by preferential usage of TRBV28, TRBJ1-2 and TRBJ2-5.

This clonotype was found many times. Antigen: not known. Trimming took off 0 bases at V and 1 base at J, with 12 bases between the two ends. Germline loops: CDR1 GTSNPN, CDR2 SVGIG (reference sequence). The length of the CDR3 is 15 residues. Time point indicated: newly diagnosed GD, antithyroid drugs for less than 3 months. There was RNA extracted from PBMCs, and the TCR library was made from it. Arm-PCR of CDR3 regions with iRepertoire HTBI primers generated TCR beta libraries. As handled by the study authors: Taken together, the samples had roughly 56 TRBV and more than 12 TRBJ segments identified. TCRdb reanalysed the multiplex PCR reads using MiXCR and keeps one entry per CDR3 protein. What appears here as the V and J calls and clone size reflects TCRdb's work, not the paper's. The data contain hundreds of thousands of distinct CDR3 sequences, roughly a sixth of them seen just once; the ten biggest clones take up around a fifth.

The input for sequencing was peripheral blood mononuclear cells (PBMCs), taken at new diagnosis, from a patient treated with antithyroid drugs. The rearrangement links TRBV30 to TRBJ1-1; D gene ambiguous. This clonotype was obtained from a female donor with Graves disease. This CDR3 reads CAWSVGWVQNTEAFF. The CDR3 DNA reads TGTGCCTGGAGTGTAGGGTGGGTGCAGAACACTGAAGCTTTCTTT.